A selection of T cell receptor beta chains follows, all from one sample in a study of blood T cell repertoires in COVID-19. The method was immunoSEQ multiplex PCR; TCRdb's version includes in-frame clones alone and lacks a portion of them. The table records about 270,000 clones, 75% to 90% of them present only once. Sample: peripheral blood. The source of these receptors is a woman between 70 and 85 years old with COVID-19, enrolled during active disease. Both conserved end residues are part of each CDR3. D genes are given only for firm matches. Clone sizes are given selectively: once, few, many, or a class where the clone is expanded.

CDR3aa	CDR3nt	v_gene	len	abundance	j_gene	d_gene
CASGQGVHEQYF	TGTGCCAGCGGACAGGGGGTCCACGAGCAGTACTTC	TRBV5-8	12	NA	TRBJ2-7	TRBD1
CATEQGHSGNTIYF	TGTGCCACGGAACAGGGCCACTCTGGAAACACCATATATTTT	TRBV10-3	14	NA	TRBJ1-3	NA
CASSLVTEDSTDTQYF	TGTGCCAGCAGCTTAGTGACGGAGGATAGCACAGATACGCAGTATTTT	TRBV7-6	16	NA	TRBJ2-3	NA
CASSLGGTGGPRQYF	TGTGCCAGCAGCTTAGGTGGGACAGGGGGCCCGAGGCAGTACTTC	TRBV7-9	15	NA	TRBJ2-7	TRBD1
CASSEYRDTGELFF	TGTGCCAGCAGTGAATACAGGGACACCGGGGAGCTGTTTTTT	TRBV25-1	14	NA	TRBJ2-2	NA
CASSETRGNYGYTF	TGTGCCAGCAGTGAAACCAGGGGTAACTATGGCTACACCTTC	TRBV6-1	14	NA	TRBJ1-2	NA
CALRGLAGGSVGELFF	TGTGCCCTCCGGGGACTAGCGGGGGGATCTGTCGGGGAGCTGTTTTTT	TRBV30	16	NA	TRBJ2-2	TRBD2
CASSSGTSGGIGQETQYF	TGCGCCAGCAGCTCTGGGACTAGCGGGGGGATTGGGCAAGAGACCCAGTACTTC	TRBV5-1	18	NA	TRBJ2-5	TRBD2
CASSYPDRSTGAFF	TGTGCCAGCAGCTACCCGGACAGGTCAACCGGGGCTTTCTTT	TRBV7-9	14	NA	TRBJ1-1	TRBD1
CASSLARVLGNQPQHF	TGTGCCAGCAGTCTCGCCCGGGTTCTCGGCAATCAGCCCCAGCATTTT	TRBV7-8	16	once	TRBJ1-5	NA
CASNRGDRGLEQYF	TGTGCCAGCAACCGGGGGGACAGGGGACTCGAGCAGTACTTC	TRBV7-9	14	NA	TRBJ2-7	TRBD1
CASSPPDRLTNYGYTF	TGTGCCAGCAGTCCCCCCGACAGACTCACTAACTATGGCTACACCTTC	TRBV28	16	NA	TRBJ1-2	NA
CSVARGSEAFF	TGCAGCGTTGCCCGGGGGTCTGAAGCTTTCTTT	TRBV29-1	11	few	TRBJ1-1	NA
CATSSRALGGNEQFF	TGTGCCACCAGCAGCCGCGCCCTGGGGGGCAATGAGCAGTTCTTC	TRBV15	15	NA	TRBJ2-1	NA
CASSLAVNGEQYF	TGTGCCAGCAGTCTCGCCGTCAACGGCGAGCAGTACTTC	TRBV7-3	13	NA	TRBJ2-7	NA
CATSDEGRKAFF	TGTGCCACCAGTGATGAGGGCAGGAAAGCTTTCTTT	TRBV24-1	12	NA	TRBJ1-1	NA
CASSFWGGGINSPLHF	TGTGCCAGCAGTTTTTGGGGGGGTGGGATTAATTCACCCCTCCACTTT	TRBV27	16	NA	TRBJ1-6	NA
CASKGTGNTGELFF	TGTGCCAGCAAAGGGACAGGTAACACCGGGGAGCTGTTTTTT	TRBV2	14	NA	TRBJ2-2	TRBD1
CASSSILRENTEAFF	TGTGCCAGCAGTTCAATCTTGAGGGAGAACACTGAAGCTTTCTTT	TRBV27	15	NA	TRBJ1-1	NA
CASSQKQETQYF	TGTGCCAGCAGCCAAAAACAAGAGACCCAGTACTTC	TRBV11-2	12	NA	TRBJ2-5	NA
CASSSQGLKETQYF	TGTGCCAGCAGTTCCCAGGGGCTAAAAGAGACCCAGTACTTC	TRBV6-6	14	NA	TRBJ2-5	NA
CASSLDRVDGYTF	TGTGCCAGCAGCTTAGACAGGGTAGATGGCTACACCTTC	TRBV7-9	13	NA	TRBJ1-2	NA
CATSESGQREQFF	TGTGCCACCAGTGAATCGGGACAGCGAGAGCAGTTCTTC	TRBV24-1	13	NA	TRBJ2-1	TRBD1
CATSDLADRGGYTF	TGTGCCACCAGTGATTTGGCCGACAGGGGTGGCTACACCTTC	TRBV24-1	14	NA	TRBJ1-2	TRBD1
CATSDLGNTEAFF	TGTGCCACCAGTGATCTCGGGAACACTGAAGCTTTCTTT	TRBV24-1	13	NA	TRBJ1-1	NA
CASTLQEANTEAFF	TGCGCCAGCACCCTCCAGGAAGCGAACACTGAAGCTTTCTTT	TRBV4-1	14	NA	TRBJ1-1	NA
CASSRGTGVNTEAFF	TGTGCCAGCAGCCGCGGGACAGGGGTGAACACTGAAGCTTTCTTT	TRBV6-5	15	NA	TRBJ1-1	TRBD1
CASSPGAGTSTYEQYF	TGTGCCAGCAGCCCGGGAGCGGGGACCTCGACCTACGAGCAGTACTTC	TRBV5-4	16	few	TRBJ2-7	TRBD2
CASGRTDTQYF	TGTGCCAGCGGCCGAACAGATACGCAGTATTTT	TRBV27	11	NA	TRBJ2-3	NA
CASSYRLTYSPLHF	TGTGCCAGCAGTTACCGACTTACTTATTCACCCCTCCACTTT	TRBV6-5	14	NA	TRBJ1-6	NA
CASSFRGGKPQHF	TGTGCCAGCAGCTTCAGGGGTGGAAAGCCCCAGCATTTT	TRBV5-6	13	NA	TRBJ1-5	NA
CASSRTSGEAFF	TGCGCCAGCAGCCGCACCTCGGGTGAAGCTTTCTTT	TRBV4-1	12	NA	TRBJ1-1	NA
CASSPFLGGGSSYEQYF	TGTGCCAGCAGCCCATTCCTTGGTGGGGGGAGTTCCTACGAGCAGTACTTC	TRBV5-5	17	NA	TRBJ2-7	NA
CASSPRSGGANEQFF	TGTGCCAGCTCACCAAGGAGCGGGGGGGCGAATGAGCAGTTCTTC	TRBV18	15	once	TRBJ2-1	TRBD2
CASSIGQGADTQYF	TGTGCCAGCAGCATCGGACAGGGGGCAGATACGCAGTATTTT	TRBV7-9	14	once	TRBJ2-3	TRBD1
CASSITGADTQYF	TGTGCCAGCAGCATTACAGGGGCAGATACGCAGTATTTT	TRBV7-2	13	NA	TRBJ2-3	TRBD1
CATSDPTRDRETQYF	TGTGCCACCAGTGACCCGACTAGGGATCGGGAGACCCAGTACTTC	TRBV24-1	15	NA	TRBJ2-5	NA
CASSRRTGGGEKLFF	TGTGCCAGCAGCCGTAGGACAGGGGGAGGTGAAAAACTGTTTTTT	TRBV5-6	15	few	TRBJ1-4	TRBD1
CASSMQGAYNEQFF	TGTGCCAGTAGTATGCAGGGGGCCTACAATGAGCAGTTCTTC	TRBV19	14	NA	TRBJ2-1	TRBD1
CASSLRTGGNEKLFF	TGTGCCAGCAGTCTAAGGACAGGGGGCAATGAAAAACTGTTTTTT	TRBV6-5	15	NA	TRBJ1-4	TRBD1
CASSTSTAGVYNSPLHF	TGTGCCAGTAGCACCTCTACGGCAGGGGTCTATAATTCACCCCTCCACTTT	TRBV19	17	NA	TRBJ1-6	NA
CASSLRTGETGELFF	TGTGCCAGCAGCCTGCGGACAGGGGAAACCGGGGAGCTGTTTTTT	TRBV7-2	15	NA	TRBJ2-2	TRBD1
CASSYPPPGTEAFF	TGTGCCAGCAGCTACCCCCCCCCAGGCACTGAAGCTTTCTTT	TRBV3-1/TRBV3-2	14	NA	TRBJ1-1	NA
CASSQEASSYEQYF	TGCGCCAGCAGCCAAGAAGCGAGCTCCTACGAGCAGTACTTC	TRBV4-1	14	NA	TRBJ2-7	NA
CASSDREGEKLFF	TGTGCCAGCAGTGACAGGGAGGGTGAAAAACTGTTTTTT	TRBV6-4	13	NA	TRBJ1-4	NA
CASSDGTGYYNEQFF	TGTGCCAGCAGCGACGGGACAGGTTACTACAATGAGCAGTTCTTC	TRBV9	15	NA	TRBJ2-1	TRBD1
CASSSDSSGNTIYF	TGTGCCAGCTCCTCGGACAGCTCTGGAAACACCATATATTTT	TRBV18	14	NA	TRBJ1-3	NA
CASSANSGGSDEQFF	TGTGCCAGCAGCGCGAACAGCGGGGGTTCGGATGAGCAGTTCTTC	TRBV11-3	15	few	TRBJ2-1	TRBD2
CATSRARTGKGGWF	TGTGCCACCAGCAGGGCCCGGACAGGGAAAGGGGGGTGGTTC	TRBV15	14	NA	TRBJ2-7	TRBD1
CASSLELAGGPGDTQYF	TGCGCCAGCAGCTTGGAACTAGCGGGGGGGCCCGGAGATACGCAGTATTTT	TRBV5-1	17	NA	TRBJ2-3	TRBD2
CASSIGDSSYEQYF	TGTGCCAGTAGTATAGGGGACAGCTCCTACGAGCAGTACTTC	TRBV19	14	NA	TRBJ2-7	TRBD1
CASSLGGSILVEQFF	TGTGCCAGCAGCTTAGGCGGGTCTATACTCGTTGAGCAGTTCTTC	TRBV11-3	15	NA	TRBJ2-1	NA
CASSPLTGAEAFF	TGTGCCAGCTCACCATTGACAGGGGCTGAAGCTTTCTTT	TRBV18	13	NA	TRBJ1-1	TRBD1
CASSLGNSNQLQHF	TGTGCCAGCAGTTTAGGCAATAGCAATCAGCTCCAGCATTTT	TRBV28	14	NA	TRBJ1-5	NA
CSVPYPGTGFSDTQYF	TGCAGCGTTCCTTACCCCGGGACAGGGTTTTCCGATACGCAGTATTTT	TRBV29-1	16	NA	TRBJ2-3	TRBD1